This TCR beta chain is drawn from a study of T cell repertoires in cytomegalovirus infection. Study-level information: CMV infection together with matching HLA type was indicated by public TCR beta signatures.

TCRdb re-called the reads through MiXCR, storing one row per CDR3 protein. The profile shows around 210,000 distinct CDR3 sequences, around 6.4% of them singletons. The germline V gene encodes CDR1 SQVTM and CDR2 ANQGSEA. V was pared by 7 bases and J by 6 bases, with 15 bases between. The CDR3 consists of 12 residues. This clonotype was seen repeatedly, ten times or more. Sequenced: PBMCs. The sequence was obtained from a human donor in good health (CMV status not recorded). Some clones in this sample may be carry-over from other donors' samples. The chain combines TRBV29-1 with TRBJ1-2; maybe TRBD1 (5 bases). The CDR3 DNA follows: TGCAGCGCCCCTGGGGGGGGAAATGGCTACACCTTC. Amino acids: CSAPGGGNGYTF.